What follows is one T cell receptor beta chain and its context. Germline V gene data show CDR1 as SNHLY and CDR2 as FYNNEI. The CDR3 covers 12 residues. The V end lost 4 bases, the J end lost 8 bases, and 8 bases lay between the germline ends. The sample comes from a study of blood T cell repertoires in COVID-19. Authors' methods: From reference gene primer amplification, estimates of nucleated cell counts were derived. Profiling relied on immunoSEQ multiplex PCR, and the TCRdb table lists in-frame clones only, not all of them. The V and J calls and the clone size are those of that table, but D and trimming were determined from the DNA. The data hold 330,000 or so clones, with 80% to 95% observed a single time.

This TCR came from a woman aged 25 to 39 who had recovered from COVID-19. The sequencing sample was made of PBMCs or T cells enriched from blood (not recorded which). V and J are TRBV2 and TRBJ1-4; D unresolved. The CDR3 coding sequence is TGTGCCAGCAGTGGCGACATCGAAAAACTGTTTTTT. Its protein product is CASSGDIEKLFF.